This record covers a single T cell receptor beta chain. The data stem from a study of blood T cell repertoires in COVID-19. Study background: Both acute and convalescent COVID-19 samples were obtained from the United States, Italy and Spain. T cells, B-cell-depleted T cells, or PBMCs supplied cDNA or gDNA.

CDR1 is LNHDA and CDR2 is SQIVND in the germline V gene (reference sequence). After removal of 5 bases from V and 4 bases from J, the junction contained 7 bases not matched to a gene. CDR3 length: 14 residues. Study processing details: Counts of nucleated cells, estimated from reference gene primer amplification, were obtained. TCRdb's copy holds only in-frame clones and misses some; the assay was immunoSEQ multiplex PCR. V and J calls plus clone size are reproduced from that table; the DNA served to infer D and trimming. The data show around 70,000 clones, 80% to 90% seen once. The sequenced sample consisted of peripheral blood. The chain is built from TRBV19 and TRBJ1-2; 7 bases agree with TRBD1. The clonotype comes from a woman of 80 years or more with active or convalescent COVID-19. The CDR3 DNA sequence: TGTGCCAGTAGTGCGACAGGGTCGGCCTATGGCTACACCTTC. It specifies CASSATGSAYGYTF. Looking up the rest from reference TRBV19 and TRBJ1-2 gives the full variable domain: DGGITQSPKYLFRKEGQNVTLSCEQNLNHDAMYWYRQDPGQGLRLIYYSQIVNDFQKGDIAEGYSVSREKKESFPLTVTSAQKNPTAFYLCASSATGSAYGYTFGSGTRLTVV.